This TCR beta chain was recovered during a study of regulatory T cells in long-lasting Graves disease. Time point indicated: persistent/refractory GD, antithyroid drugs over 5 years with positive TRAb. Scientists built the TCR library using RNA that was extracted from PBMCs. Assembly of TCR beta libraries relied on iRepertoire HTBI primers together with Arm-PCR of CDR3 regions. Via MiXCR, TCRdb re-called the multiplex PCR reads, giving one row per CDR3 protein. The profile covers about 400,000 distinct CDR3 sequences, with 20% appearing a single time and roughly 20% taken by the ten largest. The sequences come from peripheral blood mononuclear cells (PBMCs), collected when the disease was refractory, from a patient treated with antithyroid drugs. This TCR was sampled from a female donor with Graves disease.

The chain's CDR3 is CASSLSGTRIEQYF. The CDR3 nucleotides are TGTGCCAGCAGCTTATCCGGAACTCGAATTGAGCAGTACTTC. The rearrangement uses TRBV7-2 and TRBJ2-7, with unresolved D. The germline CDR1 and CDR2 sequences are SGHTA and FQGNSA. This CDR3 contains 14 residues. Trimming took off 2 bases at V and 7 bases at J, with 15 bases between the two ends.